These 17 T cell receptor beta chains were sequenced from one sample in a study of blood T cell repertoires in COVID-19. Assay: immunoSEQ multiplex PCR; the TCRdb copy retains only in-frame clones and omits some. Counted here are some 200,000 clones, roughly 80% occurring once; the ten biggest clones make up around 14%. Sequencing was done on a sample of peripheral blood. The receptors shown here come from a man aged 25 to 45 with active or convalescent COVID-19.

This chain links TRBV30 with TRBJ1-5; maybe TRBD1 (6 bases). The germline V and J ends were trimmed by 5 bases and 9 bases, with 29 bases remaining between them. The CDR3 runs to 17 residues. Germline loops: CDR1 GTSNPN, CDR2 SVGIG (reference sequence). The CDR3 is CAWGKGQRHTTITPQHF. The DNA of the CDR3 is TGTGCCTGGGGGAAAGGACAGAGACATACGACAATCACGCCCCAGCATTTT.

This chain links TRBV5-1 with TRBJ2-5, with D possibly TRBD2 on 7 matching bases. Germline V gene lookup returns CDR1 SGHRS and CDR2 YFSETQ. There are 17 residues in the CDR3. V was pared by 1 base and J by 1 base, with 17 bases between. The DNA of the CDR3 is TGCGCCAGCAGCTTGTCAATCGGGGGGCCCCCCCAAGAGACCCAGTACTTC. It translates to CASSLSIGGPPQETQYF.

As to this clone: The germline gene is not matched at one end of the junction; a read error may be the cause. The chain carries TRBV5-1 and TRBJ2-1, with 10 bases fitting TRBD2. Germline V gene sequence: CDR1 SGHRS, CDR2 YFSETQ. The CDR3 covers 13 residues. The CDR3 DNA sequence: TGCGCCACCAGCGGGGGGGCTTCCTCTGAGCAGTTCTTC. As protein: CATSGGASSEQFF.

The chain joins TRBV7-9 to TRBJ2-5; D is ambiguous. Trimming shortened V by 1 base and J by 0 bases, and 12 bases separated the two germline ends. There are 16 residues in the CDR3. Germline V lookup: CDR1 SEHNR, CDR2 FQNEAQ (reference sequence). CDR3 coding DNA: TGTGCCAGCAGCTTAGTTCACTTATTGTACCAAGAGACCCAGTACTTC. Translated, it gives CASSLVHLLYQETQYF.

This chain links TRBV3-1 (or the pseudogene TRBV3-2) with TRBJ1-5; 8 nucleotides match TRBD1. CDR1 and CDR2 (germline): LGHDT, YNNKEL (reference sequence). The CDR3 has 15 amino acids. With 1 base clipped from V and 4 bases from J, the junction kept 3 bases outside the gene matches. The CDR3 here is CASSQATGANQPQHF. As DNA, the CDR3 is TGTGCCAGCAGCCAAGCGACAGGGGCAAATCAGCCCCAGCATTTT.

In DNA, the CDR3 is TGTGCCAGCAGTTACTCTGACAGGGGGCCCGATGGCTACACCTTC. Encoded protein: CASSYSDRGPDGYTF. This rearrangement joins TRBV6-6 to TRBJ1-2; 10 bases are shared with TRBD1. J gave up 6 bases and V 0 bases, and 4 bases lay outside the gene matches. The CDR3 extends over 15 amino acids. The germline V gene has CDR1 MNHNY and CDR2 SVGAGI (reference sequence).

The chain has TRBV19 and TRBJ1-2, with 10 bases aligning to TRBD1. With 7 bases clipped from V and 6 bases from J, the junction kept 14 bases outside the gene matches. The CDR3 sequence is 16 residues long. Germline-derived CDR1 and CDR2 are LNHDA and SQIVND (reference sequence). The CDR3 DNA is TGTGCCAGTAAATCCCTAAACGGACAGGGGGATCATGGCTACACCTTC. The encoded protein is CASKSLNGQGDHGYTF.

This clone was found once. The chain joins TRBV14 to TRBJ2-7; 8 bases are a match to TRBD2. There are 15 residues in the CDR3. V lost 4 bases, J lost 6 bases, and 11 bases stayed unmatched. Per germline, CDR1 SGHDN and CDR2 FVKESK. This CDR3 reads CASSRPGLGTFEQYF. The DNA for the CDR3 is TGTGCCAGCAGCCGACCGGGACTAGGGACTTTCGAGCAGTACTTC.

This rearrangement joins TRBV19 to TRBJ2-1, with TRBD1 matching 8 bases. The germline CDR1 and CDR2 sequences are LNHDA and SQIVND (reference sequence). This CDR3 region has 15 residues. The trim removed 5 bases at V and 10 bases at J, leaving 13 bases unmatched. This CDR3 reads CASSPAPGTGWEQFF. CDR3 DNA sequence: TGTGCCAGTAGTCCAGCGCCGGGGACAGGATGGGAGCAGTTCTTC.

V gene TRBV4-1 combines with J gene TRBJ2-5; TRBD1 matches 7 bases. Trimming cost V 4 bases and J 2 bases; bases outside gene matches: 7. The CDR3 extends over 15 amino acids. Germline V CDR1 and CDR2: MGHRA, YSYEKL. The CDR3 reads CASSRLGGTQETQYF. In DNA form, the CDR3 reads TGCGCCAGCAGCCGCTTAGGGGGCACTCAAGAGACCCAGTACTTC.

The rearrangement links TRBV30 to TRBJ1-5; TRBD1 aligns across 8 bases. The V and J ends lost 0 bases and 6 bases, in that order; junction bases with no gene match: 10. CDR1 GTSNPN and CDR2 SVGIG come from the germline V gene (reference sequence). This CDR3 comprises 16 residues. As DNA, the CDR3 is TGTGCCTGGAGTGTATCGTGGCAGGGGGCAGGTCAGCCCCAGCATTTT. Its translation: CAWSVSWQGAGQPQHF.

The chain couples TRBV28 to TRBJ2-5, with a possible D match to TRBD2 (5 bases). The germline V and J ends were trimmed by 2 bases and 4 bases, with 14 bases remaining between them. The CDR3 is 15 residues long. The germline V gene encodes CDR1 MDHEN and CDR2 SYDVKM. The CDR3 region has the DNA TGTGCCAGCAGTTTAGGAGGTAGCGTTATAGAGACCCAGTACTTC. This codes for CASSLGGSVIETQYF.

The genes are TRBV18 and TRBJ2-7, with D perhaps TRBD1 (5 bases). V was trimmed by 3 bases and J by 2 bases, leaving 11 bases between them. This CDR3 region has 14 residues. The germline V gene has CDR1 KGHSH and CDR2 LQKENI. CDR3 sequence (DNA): TGTGCCAGCTCACCCCCGACAGTCACCTACGAGCAGTACTTC. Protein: CASSPPTVTYEQYF.

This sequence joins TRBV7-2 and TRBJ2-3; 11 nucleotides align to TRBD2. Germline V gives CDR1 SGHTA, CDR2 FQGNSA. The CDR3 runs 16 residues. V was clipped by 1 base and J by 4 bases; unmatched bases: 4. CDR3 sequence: CASSLGLAGGPDTQYF. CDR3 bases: TGTGCCAGCAGCTTAGGGTTAGCGGGAGGGCCAGATACGCAGTATTTT.

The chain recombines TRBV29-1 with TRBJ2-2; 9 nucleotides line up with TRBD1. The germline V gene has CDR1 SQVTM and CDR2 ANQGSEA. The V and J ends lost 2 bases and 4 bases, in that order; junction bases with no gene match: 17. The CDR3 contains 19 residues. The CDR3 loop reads CSVELRAWDRVSVTGELFF. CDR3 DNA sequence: TGCAGCGTTGAACTTCGCGCCTGGGACAGGGTTTCTGTCACCGGGGAGCTGTTTTTT.

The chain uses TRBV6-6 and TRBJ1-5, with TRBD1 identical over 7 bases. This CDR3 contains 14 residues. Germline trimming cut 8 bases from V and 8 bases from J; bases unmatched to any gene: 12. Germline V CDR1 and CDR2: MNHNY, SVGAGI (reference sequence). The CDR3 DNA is TGTGCCAGCGGGGCGGAACAGGGGAATGAGCCCCAGCATTTT. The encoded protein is CASGAEQGNEPQHF.

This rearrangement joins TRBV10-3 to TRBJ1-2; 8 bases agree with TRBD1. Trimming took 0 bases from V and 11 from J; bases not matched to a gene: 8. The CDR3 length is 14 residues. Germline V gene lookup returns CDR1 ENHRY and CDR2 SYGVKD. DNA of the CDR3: TGTGCCATCAGTGAGTCAGGGACAGGCCTGAGATACACCTTC. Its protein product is CAISESGTGLRYTF.